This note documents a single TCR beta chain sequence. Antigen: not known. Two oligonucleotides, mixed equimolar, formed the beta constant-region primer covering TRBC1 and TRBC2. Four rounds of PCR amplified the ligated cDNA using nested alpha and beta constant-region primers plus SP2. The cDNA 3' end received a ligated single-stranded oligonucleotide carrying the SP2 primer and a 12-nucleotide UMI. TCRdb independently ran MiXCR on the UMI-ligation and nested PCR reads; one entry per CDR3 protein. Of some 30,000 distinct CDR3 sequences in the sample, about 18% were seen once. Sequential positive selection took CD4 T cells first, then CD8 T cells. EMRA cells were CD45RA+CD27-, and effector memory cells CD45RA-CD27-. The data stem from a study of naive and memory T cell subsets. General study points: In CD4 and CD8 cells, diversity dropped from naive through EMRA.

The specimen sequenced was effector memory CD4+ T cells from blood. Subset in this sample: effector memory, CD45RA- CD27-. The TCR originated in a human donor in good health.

The CDR3 region is CASSLVSTGRGANVLTF. The CDR3 bases are TGCGCCAGCAGCTTGGTATCCACAGGGCGCGGGGCCAACGTCCTGACTTTC. This sequence joins TRBV5-1 and TRBJ2-6; tentatively, D is TRBD1 (6 bases). The V and J ends lost 0 bases and 4 bases respectively, with 14 bases between them. The germline V gene encodes CDR1 SGHRS and CDR2 YFSETQ. CDR3 length equals 17 residues. The variable domain in full, with the rest retrieved from reference TRBV5-1 and TRBJ2-6, is KAGVTQTPRYLIKTRGQQVTLSCSPISGHRSVSWYQQTPGQGLQFLFEYFSETQRNKGNFPGRFSGRQFSNSRSEMNVSTLELGDSALYLCASSLVSTGRGANVLTFGAGSRLTVL.